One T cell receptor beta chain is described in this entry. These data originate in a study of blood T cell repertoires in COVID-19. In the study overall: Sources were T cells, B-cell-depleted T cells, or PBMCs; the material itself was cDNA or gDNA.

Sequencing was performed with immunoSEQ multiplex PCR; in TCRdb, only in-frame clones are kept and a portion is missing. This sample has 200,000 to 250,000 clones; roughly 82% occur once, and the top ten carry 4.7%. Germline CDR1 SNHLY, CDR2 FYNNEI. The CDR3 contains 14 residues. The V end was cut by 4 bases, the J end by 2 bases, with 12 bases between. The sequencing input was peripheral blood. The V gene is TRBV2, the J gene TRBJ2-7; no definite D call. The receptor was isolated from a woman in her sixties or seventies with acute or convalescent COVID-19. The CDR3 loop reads CASSVGRRTYEQYF. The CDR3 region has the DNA TGTGCCAGCAGTGTGGGCAGACGAACCTACGAGCAGTACTTC.